The next 21 T cell receptor beta chains were all read from a single sample in a study of blood T cells in healthy people across ages (dated by TCRdb to about 2015). The method was 5' RACE. Sequencing took place on an Illumina HiSeq 2500. The second PCR ran for roughly 7 to 11 cycles and used a J-beta primer mix along with a sample-barcoded 5' primer. TCRdb redid the processing of the public reads, applying fastp at Q25 and MiXCR, and retained in-frame beta chains. Every entry covers one CDR3 protein and lists the most common genes and DNA from its rows. Present in this sample are under 2,000,000 distinct CDR3 sequences, around 48% of which were seen just once. About 2.1% of the sample is in the top ten clones. The sequencing sample was made of blood. The receptors originated from a woman between 40 and 50 years old in good health.

As concerns this clonotype: A junction end diverges from the germline sequence, so it may reflect a read error. This rearrangement joins TRBV9 to TRBJ2-3; 8 bases line up with TRBD2. This CDR3 has 16 amino acids. Germline V lookup: CDR1 SGDLS, CDR2 YYNGEE. CDR3 sequence: CASSVGASGRTDTRYF. The CDR3 DNA is TGTGCCAGCAGCGTAGGCGCTAGCGGGCGCACAGATACGCGGTATTTT.

J is TRBJ2-5 and V is TRBV20-1; TRBD1 matches at 7 bases. The CDR3 has 13 residues. Per germline, CDR1 DFQATT and CDR2 SNEGSKA (reference sequence). CDR3 in amino acids: CSTDRTGGETQYF. In nucleotides, the CDR3 is TGCAGCACAGATCGGACAGGAGGAGAGACCCAGTACTTC.

V usage is TRBV9 and J usage is TRBJ2-7, with unresolved D. Looked up from germline, CDR1 is SGDLS and CDR2 is YYNGEE. This CDR3 spans 15 amino acids. Trimming shortened V by 4 bases and J by 0 bases, and 14 bases separated the two germline ends. The CDR3: CASSLVSPLSYEQYF. CDR3 nucleotides: TGTGCCAGCAGCCTGGTCTCACCGCTCTCCTACGAGCAGTACTTC. The entire variable domain, with the rest obtained from reference TRBV9 and TRBJ2-7, is as follows: DSGVTQTPKHLITATGQRVTLRCSPRSGDLSVYWYQQSLDQGLQFLIQYYNGEERAKGNILERFSAQQFPDLHSELNLSSLELGDSALYFCASSLVSPLSYEQYFGPGTRLTVT.

The chain is built from TRBV2 and TRBJ2-3; D is unclear. The CDR3 covers 13 residues. Germline-derived CDR1 and CDR2 are SNHLY and FYNNEI. The V gene lost 4 bases and the J gene lost 8 bases, with 13 bases spanning the gap. The CDR3 protein is CASSVSVSGTQYF. CDR3 nucleotide sequence: TGTGCCAGCAGTGTATCAGTGTCCGGTACGCAGTATTTT.

The genes are TRBV19 and TRBJ1-2; 10 positions agree with TRBD1. The ends lost 10 bases at V and 0 bases at J; junction bases unmatched: 14. The CDR3 runs 17 residues. CDR1 LNHDA and CDR2 SQIVND come from the germline V gene (reference sequence). CDR3 loop: CATTGEGQGEANYGYTF. CDR3 DNA: TGTGCCACCACCGGAGAAGGACAGGGGGAAGCTAACTATGGCTACACCTTC.

The table lists this clonotype with a few counts. The chain recombines TRBV20-1 with TRBJ2-5; 7 bases are shared with TRBD1. The CDR3 extends over 13 amino acids. CDR1 and CDR2 from the germline V gene are DFQATT and SNEGSKA (reference sequence). Trimming took 3 bases from V and 5 from J; bases not matched to a gene: 6. In nucleotides, the CDR3 is TGCAGTGCTAGGCACACAGGGGTTGAGACCCAGTACTTC. This translates into CSARHTGVETQYF.

The J gene is TRBJ1-6, the V gene TRBV6-5, with TRBD1 as a possible D gene (5 bases). Germline-derived CDR1 and CDR2 are MNHEY and SVGAGI. This CDR3 comprises 14 residues. V was clipped by 2 bases and J by 9 bases, with 11 bases between them. The CDR3 sequence: CASSYGQGLSPLHF. CDR3 sequence (DNA): TGTGCCAGCAGTTACGGGCAGGGACTTTCACCCCTCCACTTT.

The J gene is TRBJ2-5, the V gene TRBV6-2 or TRBV6-3; 7 bases are shared with TRBD1. Germline values: CDR1 MNHEY, CDR2 SVGEGT. V was clipped by 5 bases and J by 4 bases; unmatched bases: 13. There are 16 residues in the CDR3. CDR3: CASSSRDRLLGETQYF. DNA for the CDR3: TGTGCCAGCAGTAGCCGGGACAGACTACTGGGAGAGACCCAGTACTTC.

As DNA, the CDR3 is TGTGCCAGCAGGATAACAGGGTTTGGTGAAAAACTGTTTTTT. Residues: CASRITGFGEKLFF. The V gene is TRBV6-1, the J gene TRBJ1-4; weak D call: TRBD1 (6 bases). With 6 bases removed from V and 7 bases from J, the gap between germline ends came to 15 bases. The CDR3 extends over 14 amino acids. Per germline, CDR1 MNHNS and CDR2 SASEGT.

The gene calls are TRBV12-5 and TRBJ2-5, with unresolved D. Germline values: CDR1 LGHNT, CDR2 FRNRAP. The CDR3 contains 11 residues. Trimming removed 7 bases at V and 5 bases at J, with 8 bases between. The CDR3 spells CASALSETQYF. The CDR3 DNA reads as TGTGCTAGTGCGCTTTCGGAGACCCAGTACTTC.

This clonotype was found many times. This chain links TRBV27 with TRBJ1-2; 8 bases are a match to TRBD1. The CDR3 length is 15 residues. CDR1 and CDR2 from the germline V gene are MNHEY and SMNVEV (reference sequence). The ends lost 5 bases at V and 4 bases at J; junction bases unmatched: 9. The CDR3 here is CASSARQGTGYGYTF. In DNA form, the CDR3 reads TGTGCCAGCAGTGCCCGACAGGGGACGGGCTATGGCTACACCTTC.

The rearrangement uses TRBV21-1 and TRBJ1-5; TRBD1 is the table's D call, not checked against the DNA. TRBV21-1 is a pseudogene. The CDR3 covers 15 residues. CDR3: CASSLREKSNQPQHF. In DNA form, the CDR3 reads TGTGCCAGCAGCCTCAGGGAAAAGAGCAATCAGCCCCAGCATTTT.

This clonotype came up once. This chain connects TRBV3-1 to TRBJ2-1; D is possibly TRBD1 or TRBD2 (5 bases each). Trimming cost V 1 base and J 9 bases, with 13 bases left between them. The CDR3 is 14 amino acids. Looked up from germline, CDR1 is LGHDT and CDR2 is YNNKEL (reference sequence). Here the CDR3 DNA reads TGTGCCAGCAGCCAAGTCGGTACGAGGGGTGAGCAGTTCTTC. Translation gives CASSQVGTRGEQFF.

This clonotype was observed a few times. This chain uses TRBV6-5 with TRBJ1-1, with D uncertain. This CDR3 contains 15 residues. The germline V gene encodes CDR1 MNHEY and CDR2 SVGAGI. Trimming shortened V by 6 bases and J by 0 bases, and 14 bases separated the two germline ends. The CDR3 loop reads CASSQWATLNTEAFF. CDR3 coding DNA: TGTGCCAGCAGCCAGTGGGCGACATTGAACACTGAAGCTTTCTTT.

This clonotype was detected only a few times. The rearrangement uses TRBV4-2 and TRBJ2-3; D might be TRBD2 (5 bases). Germline V gene lookup returns CDR1 LGHNA and CDR2 YNFKEQ. V lost 1 base to trimming and J lost 11 bases, with 13 bases between them. The CDR3 extends over 13 amino acids. CDR3 amino acids: CASSQVSGAMQYF. The CDR3 DNA follows: TGTGCCAGCAGCCAAGTAAGCGGTGCAATGCAGTATTTT.

This chain uses TRBV7-2 with TRBJ2-1; a weak D match, TRBD1 (6 bases). V dropped 1 base and J dropped 4 bases, with 14 bases sitting between them. The CDR3 consists of 16 residues. Germline V gene data show CDR1 as SGHTA and CDR2 as FQGNSA. The CDR3 loop is CASSLVKGVGYNEQFF. CDR3 in DNA: TGTGCCAGCAGCTTAGTGAAGGGGGTTGGATACAATGAGCAGTTCTTC. The full variable domain, rest sourced from reference TRBV7-2 and TRBJ2-1, is GAGVSQSPSNKVTEKGKDVELRCDPISGHTALYWYRQSLGQGLEFLIYFQGNSAPDKSGLPSDRFSAERTGGSVSTLTIQRTQQEDSAVYLCASSLVKGVGYNEQFFGPGTRLTVL.

V usage is TRBV29-1 and J usage is TRBJ2-7; no reliable D call. The CDR3 totals 14 residues. CDR1 is SQVTM and CDR2 is ANQGSEA in the germline V gene. V was clipped by 5 bases and J by 4 bases, with 18 bases between them. CDR3 loop: CSVLAPNEAYEQYF. DNA for the CDR3: TGCAGCGTTTTGGCACCGAATGAGGCTTACGAGCAGTACTTC.

The genes are TRBV27 and TRBJ2-1; maybe TRBD2 (6 bases). The length of the CDR3 is 14 residues. Looked up from germline, CDR1 is MNHEY and CDR2 is SMNVEV (reference sequence). V lost 2 bases and J lost 14, with 19 bases in between. This CDR3 reads CASSLSPAGRLEFF. The CDR3 DNA sequence: TGTGCCAGCAGTTTAAGTCCAGCGGGCCGACTCGAGTTCTTC.

This clonotype has more than one count but fewer than ten. The chain couples TRBV6-5 to TRBJ2-7; no firm D call. Germline V CDR1 and CDR2: MNHEY, SVGAGI. The CDR3 runs to 10 residues. V was pared by 10 bases and J by 2 bases, with 6 bases between. The CDR3 spells CAIGAYEQYF. CDR3 coding DNA: TGTGCCATCGGAGCCTACGAGCAGTACTTC.

The chain has TRBV12-3 or TRBV12-4 and TRBJ2-3; 7 nucleotides align to TRBD2. V lost 5 bases, J lost 2 bases, and 10 bases stayed unmatched. The CDR3 is 16 residues long. CDR3 nucleotide sequence: TGTGCCAGCAGTCCAGAGCCGGCGGGGGACACAGATACGCAGTATTTT. It specifies CASSPEPAGDTDTQYF.

This clonotype was observed a handful of times. The chain uses TRBV6-6 and TRBJ2-5, with D maybe TRBD2 (7 bases). The CDR3 sequence is 13 residues long. With 7 bases removed from V and 2 bases from J, the gap between germline ends came to 11 bases. Germline V gives CDR1 MNHNY, CDR2 SVGAGI (reference sequence). CDR3 bases: TGTGCCAGCAAGCGGGACACTCAAGAGACCCAGTACTTC. Its translation: CASKRDTQETQYF.